One sample yielded the 25 T cell receptor beta chains listed below, sequenced in a study of blood T cell repertoires in COVID-19. Here immunoSEQ multiplex PCR was the method, and the copy in TCRdb shows in-frame clones only, minus some. The sample records 200,000 to 250,000 clones, 75% to 85% being singletons. Sequencing was performed on peripheral blood. The source of these receptors is a woman between 50 and 59 years old with acute or convalescent COVID-19.

This chain joins TRBV28 and TRBJ1-1, with D tentatively TRBD1 (5 bases). Between the trimmed V and J ends, which lost 1 base and 4 bases, there was a span of 7 bases. This CDR3 comprises 13 residues. CDR1 and CDR2 (germline): MDHEN, SYDVKM. This chain's CDR3 is CASSLFGGTEAFF. In DNA, the CDR3 is TGTGCCAGCAGTTTATTCGGGGGCACTGAAGCTTTCTTT. The full variable domain, in which reference TRBV28 and TRBJ1-1 provide the parts outside the CDR3, is DVKVTQSSRYLVKRTGEKVFLECVQDMDHENMFWYRQDPGLGLRLIYFSYDVKMKEKGDIPEGYSVSREKKERFSLILESASTNQTSMYLCASSLFGGTEAFFGQGTRLTVV.

The CDR3 loop reads CASSATSGGASGYEQYF. CDR3 bases: TGTGCCAGCAGCGCGACTAGCGGGGGGGCTTCGGGCTACGAGCAGTACTTC. The chain carries TRBV7-9 and TRBJ2-7; the match to TRBD2 covers 14 bases. V shed 5 bases, J shed 3 bases, and the junction held 9 bases outside the gene matches. CDR3 length: 17 amino acids. Germline V gene lookup returns CDR1 SEHNR and CDR2 FQNEAQ (reference sequence).

This clone was found once. The genes are TRBV18 and TRBJ1-2, with 7 bases identical to TRBD1. The germline V gene has CDR1 KGHSH and CDR2 LQKENI. The CDR3 spans 16 residues. Trimming removed 4 bases from V and 7 bases from J; junction bases left unmatched: 15. The CDR3 DNA is TGTGCCAGCTCACGCCTGAAAGGGGGCGCGCCCTCTGGCTACACCTTC. It codes for CASSRLKGGAPSGYTF.

The J gene is TRBJ1-5, the V gene TRBV18; the match to TRBD1 covers 7 bases. Germline V lookup: CDR1 KGHSH, CDR2 LQKENI. The CDR3 covers 15 residues. Losses at the gene ends were 4 bases for V and 3 bases for J; bases not matched to a gene: 6. The CDR3, as DNA: TGTGCCAGCTCACGGGACAGTGATTTCAATCAGCCCCAGCATTTT. This encodes CASSRDSDFNQPQHF.

The gene calls are TRBV29-1 and TRBJ2-5; D is undetermined. The germline V gene has CDR1 SQVTM and CDR2 ANQGSEA. V lost 0 bases and J lost 2, with 13 bases in between. The length of the CDR3 is 15 residues. The CDR3 here is CSVEDPQVPQETQYF. The CDR3 nucleotides are TGCAGCGTTGAAGATCCGCAGGTCCCACAAGAGACCCAGTACTTC.

V is TRBV11-2 and J is TRBJ2-6; tentative D call: TRBD2 (6 bases). The CDR3 is 14 amino acids. The germline V gene has CDR1 SGHAT and CDR2 FQNNGV. Between the trimmed V and J ends, which lost 11 bases and 2 bases, there was a span of 13 bases. CDR3 nucleotides: TGTGCCGGGACTCGGGACCCTGGGGCCAACGTCCTGACTTTC. Amino acid sequence: CAGTRDPGANVLTF.

The chain joins TRBV2 to TRBJ1-2; D unresolved. Germline V gene data show CDR1 as SNHLY and CDR2 as FYNNEI. Trimming removed 4 bases at V and 2 bases at J, with 8 bases between. The CDR3 is made up of 13 amino acids. This CDR3 reads CASSGERNYGYTF. CDR3 DNA sequence: TGTGCCAGCAGTGGGGAGAGAAACTATGGCTACACCTTC. Complete variable domain (other parts from reference TRBV2 and TRBJ1-2): EPEVTQTPSHQVTQMGQEVILRCVPISNHLYFYWYRQILGQKVEFLVSFYNNEISEKSEIFDDQFSVERPDGSNFTLKIRSTKLEDSAMYFCASSGERNYGYTFGSGTRLTVV.

The CDR3 loop is CASSPYHLPGVNTGELFF. The CDR3 nucleotides are TGTGCCAGCAGCCCGTACCACCTACCGGGGGTAAACACCGGGGAGCTGTTTTTT. The V gene is TRBV4-2, the J gene TRBJ2-2; possible D gene TRBD2, 6 bases. Trimming took off 4 bases at V and 2 bases at J, with 20 bases between the two ends. The germline CDR1 and CDR2 sequences are LGHNA and YNFKEQ. The CDR3 has 18 amino acids.

The gene calls are TRBV19 and TRBJ2-1, with TRBD2 matching 11 bases. Germline loops: CDR1 LNHDA, CDR2 SQIVND (reference sequence). The CDR3 has 15 residues. With V trimmed by 5 bases and J by 10 bases, 10 bases remained unmatched. CDR3 in amino acids: CASSPLAGGQEEQFF. The CDR3 DNA reads as TGTGCCAGTAGTCCGTTAGCGGGGGGGCAAGAGGAGCAGTTCTTC. Full variable domain (rest looked up from reference TRBV19 and TRBJ2-1): DGGITQSPKYLFRKEGQNVTLSCEQNLNHDAMYWYRQDPGQGLRLIYYSQIVNDFQKGDIAEGYSVSREKKESFPLTVTSAQKNPTAFYLCASSPLAGGQEEQFFGPGTRLTVL.

This chain connects TRBV4-2 to TRBJ2-1, with TRBD2 matching 12 bases. Trimming cost V 4 bases and J 8 bases; bases outside gene matches: 9. CDR3 size: 16 residues. CDR1 LGHNA and CDR2 YNFKEQ come from the germline V gene. CDR3 nucleotide sequence: TGTGCCAGCAGCCGCCGACTAGCGGGAGAGGGAGATGAGCAGTTCTTC. Translating gives CASSRRLAGEGDEQFF.

This rearrangement joins TRBV7-6 to TRBJ1-3; D might be TRBD1 (5 bases). Germline CDR1 is SGHVS and CDR2 is FNYEAQ. The V gene lost 0 bases and the J gene lost 3 bases, with 15 bases spanning the gap. The CDR3 covers 17 residues. CDR3 nucleotides: TGTGCCAGCAGCTTAGCGTCAGGGTTGGGAAATGGAAACACCATATATTTT. This sequence encodes CASSLASGLGNGNTIYF.

The chain is built from TRBV19 and TRBJ2-1, with D perhaps matching TRBD1 (5 bases). Trimming took off 3 bases at V and 3 bases at J, with 21 bases between the two ends. Germline assignment: CDR1 LNHDA and CDR2 SQIVND (reference sequence). The CDR3 is made up of 18 amino acids. The CDR3 reads CASSMVWGPIMNYNEQFF. In nucleotides, the CDR3 is TGTGCCAGTAGTATGGTATGGGGCCCTATAATGAACTACAATGAGCAGTTCTTC.

The chain is built from TRBV28 and TRBJ1-2; 7 nucleotides line up with TRBD1. Germline trimming cut 5 bases from V and 3 bases from J; bases unmatched to any gene: 12. This CDR3 contains 16 residues. Germline V gene data show CDR1 as MDHEN and CDR2 as SYDVKM. CDR3 sequence reads: CASSASTGRKHYGYTF. The CDR3 nucleotides read TGTGCCAGCAGTGCTTCGACAGGGAGAAAGCACTATGGCTACACCTTC.

Here the CDR3 reads CASNSQGARDTQYF. The CDR3 bases are TGTGCCAGCAACTCGCAGGGGGCGAGAGATACGCAGTATTTT. The J gene is TRBJ2-3, the V gene TRBV2; 8 nucleotides align to TRBD1. This CDR3 is built from 14 residues. CDR1 is SNHLY, CDR2 FYNNEI, per germline. Unmatched junction bases numbered 8, after V lost 7 bases and J lost 5 bases.

The chain employs TRBV7-9 and TRBJ1-1; 7 positions match TRBD1. The CDR3 spans 12 residues. V was pared by 4 bases and J by 11 bases, with 7 bases of the junction left unmatched. Germline V gene data show CDR1 as SEHNR and CDR2 as FQNEAQ (reference sequence). The DNA for the CDR3 is TGTGCCAGCAGCTCAGAAACAGGGGAGGCTTTCTTT. This sequence encodes CASSSETGEAFF.

CDR3 residues: CASRTSSGVLNEQFF. The CDR3 coding sequence is TGTGCCAGCAGGACTTCTAGCGGAGTCCTCAATGAGCAGTTCTTC. The chain uses TRBV11-2 and TRBJ2-1, with TRBD2 identical over 7 bases. V dropped 6 bases and J dropped 6; count of bases not matched to a gene: 11. Germline V gene sequence: CDR1 SGHAT, CDR2 FQNNGV. The length of the CDR3 is 15 residues.

V is TRBV25-1 and J is TRBJ2-3; TRBD1 matches at 9 bases. From germline, CDR1 is MGHDK and CDR2 SYGVNS. Unmatched junction bases numbered 12, after V lost 5 bases and J lost 6 bases. This CDR3 contains 16 residues. CDR3: CASSKKTGGLSDTQYF. DNA of the CDR3: TGTGCCAGCAGTAAAAAGACAGGGGGACTCTCTGATACGCAGTATTTT.

The chain couples TRBV27 to TRBJ1-6; D is possibly TRBD1 (5 bases). The V gene's germline CDR1 is MNHEY and CDR2 SMNVEV (reference sequence). The CDR3 consists of 13 residues. V lost 7 bases and J lost 3, with 7 bases in between. The CDR3 region has the DNA TGTGCCAGCACGGGGGGCTATAATTCACCCCTCCACTTT. Translated, it gives CASTGGYNSPLHF.

J is TRBJ1-2 and V is TRBV5-1; 8 nucleotides agree with TRBD1. The CDR3 loop spans 15 amino acids. The junction had 13 bases not matched to a gene; V was cut back by 4 bases and J by 8 bases. Germline V gene data show CDR1 as SGHRS and CDR2 as YFSETQ. The CDR3 sequence is CASSEAGTGGTGYTF. The CDR3 nucleotides are TGCGCCAGCAGCGAGGCCGGGACAGGCGGAACGGGCTACACCTTC.

In regard to this clone: Other DNA sequences in the sample encode the same CDR3. The chain employs TRBV20-1 and TRBJ2-3, with D maybe TRBD2 (6 bases). Between the trimmed V and J ends, which lost 3 bases and 0 bases, there was a span of 16 bases. In germline, CDR1 is DFQATT, CDR2 SNEGSKA (reference sequence). This CDR3 region has 16 residues. CDR3 residues: CSASARLASSTDTQYF. The CDR3 DNA reads TGCAGTGCTAGTGCCAGGCTAGCGTCTAGCACAGATACGCAGTATTTT.

This chain joins TRBV6-1 and TRBJ1-2; no firm D call. V dropped 3 bases and J dropped 0 bases, with 11 bases sitting between them. This CDR3 is built from 15 residues. Germline CDR1 and CDR2: MNHNS and SASEGT. The CDR3 region is CASSDDLVSNYGYTF. CDR3 DNA sequence: TGTGCCAGCAGTGACGACCTAGTCTCTAACTATGGCTACACCTTC.

This clone has just a few counts. This chain links TRBV6-5 with TRBJ2-2, with D uncertain. The germline V gene encodes CDR1 MNHEY and CDR2 SVGAGI. This CDR3 contains 12 residues. V was cut by 8 bases and J by 6 bases, with 10 bases left in between. As DNA, the CDR3 is TGTGCCAGCGCTGAGGTTGCCGGGGAGCTGTTTTTT. Its protein product is CASAEVAGELFF.

The chain uses TRBV4-3 and TRBJ2-1, with D possibly matching TRBD2 (5 bases). This CDR3 is built from 15 residues. Trimming took off 4 bases at V and 7 bases at J, with 17 bases between the two ends. The germline CDR1 and CDR2 sequences are LGHNA and YSLEER. The CDR3 DNA sequence: TGCGCCAGCAGCCTCAGGACTGGGGTTGGGAATGAGCAGTTCTTC. It specifies CASSLRTGVGNEQFF.

The chain combines TRBV30 with TRBJ1-2, with unresolved D. The CDR3 length is 11 residues. Germline CDR1 GTSNPN, CDR2 SVGIG (reference sequence). V was shortened by 3 bases and J by 7 bases, with 9 bases between the two germline ends. DNA for the CDR3: TGTGCCTGGAGCCCTGGCTCTGGCTACACCTTC. Protein sequence: CAWSPGSGYTF.

The V call is TRBV7-5, the J call TRBJ2-5; no DNA check was done on the table's D call, TRBD2. TRBV7-5 corresponds to a pseudogene. The CDR3 length is 15 residues. CDR3 DNA sequence: TGTGTCAGAAGCTTTAACGGGAGTAGCGAGGAGACCCAGTACTTC. Translation: CVRSFNGSSEETQYF.